This entry lists 32 T cell receptor beta chains sequenced from one sample in a study of blood T cell repertoires in COVID-19. Libraries were prepared by immunoSEQ multiplex PCR; TCRdb keeps only in-frame clonotypes and omits some of them. The repertoire includes some 120,000 clones, 75% to 85% of them detected once, and 20% to 25% sits in the top ten. Sequencing input: peripheral blood. The source of these receptors is an elderly man with acute or convalescent COVID-19.

The chain couples TRBV7-2 to TRBJ2-2, with TRBD2 matching over 7 bases. Germline lookup yields CDR1 SGHTA and CDR2 FQGNSA. The CDR3 is 15 amino acids. The J segment lost 2 bases and the V segment lost 6 bases, leaving 6 bases of the junction unmatched. The CDR3 DNA sequence: TGTGCCAGCAGAACCTCGGGACTAAACACCGGGGAGCTGTTTTTT. This translates into CASRTSGLNTGELFF.

This sequence joins TRBV3-1 (or the pseudogene TRBV3-2) and TRBJ1-3; TRBD1 is a possible D gene (5 bases). CDR1 is LGHDT and CDR2 is YNNKEL in the germline V gene (reference sequence). Deletions cut 0 bases from V and 0 bases from J, with 15 bases between. There are 18 residues in the CDR3. The CDR3 loop is CASSQEVGRDRSGNTIYF. In nucleotides, the CDR3 is TGTGCCAGCAGCCAAGAAGTGGGGCGGGACCGCTCTGGAAACACCATATATTTT.

The chain links TRBV5-1 to TRBJ2-7, with a tentative D call TRBD1 (5 bases). The V end lost 0 bases, the J end lost 5 bases, and 12 bases lay between the germline ends. The germline CDR1 and CDR2 sequences are SGHRS and YFSETQ. This CDR3 spans 14 amino acids. The CDR3 DNA is TGCGCCAGCAGCTTGGAGGCCAGGGCAAACGAGCAGTACTTC. Encoded protein: CASSLEARANEQYF.

The genes are TRBV10-3 and TRBJ1-2, with 11 positions matching TRBD1. The CDR3 is 14 amino acids. The V segment lost 7 bases and the J segment 7 bases; nucleotides outside the gene matches: 8. From germline, CDR1 is ENHRY and CDR2 SYGVKD. As DNA, the CDR3 is TGTGCCATCACAAGGACAGGGGGCGTTTCTGGCTACACCTTC. Protein sequence: CAITRTGGVSGYTF.

This clone was recorded a few times. The chain carries TRBV6-1 and TRBJ2-7; the match to TRBD1 covers 7 bases. CDR1 is MNHNS and CDR2 is SASEGT in the germline V gene. V dropped 2 bases and J dropped 3; count of bases not matched to a gene: 10. The CDR3 is 16 amino acids. The CDR3 DNA reads TGTGCCAGCAGTGAATCCGGACAGGTTGGATTCTACGAGCAGTACTTC. Amino acids: CASSESGQVGFYEQYF.

In its sample, this clone was seen a few times. This chain joins TRBV7-6 and TRBJ2-5, with TRBD1 identical over 10 bases. V lost 1 base, J lost 5 bases, and 4 bases stayed unmatched. The CDR3 has 15 amino acids. Germline-derived CDR1 and CDR2 are SGHVS and FNYEAQ. Here the CDR3 reads CASSLGTGGSETQYF. In nucleotides, the CDR3 is TGTGCCAGCAGCTTAGGGACAGGGGGGTCGGAGACCCAGTACTTC. Variable domain in full (rest from reference TRBV7-6 and TRBJ2-5): GAGVSQSPRYKVTKRGQDVALRCDPISGHVSLYWYRQALGQGPEFLTYFNYEAQQDKSGLPNDRFSAERPEGSISTLTIQRTEQRDSAMYRCASSLGTGGSETQYFGPGTRLLVL.

This clone was detected a few times. The chain carries TRBV7-9 and TRBJ1-2, with 11 positions matching TRBD1. This CDR3 is built from 17 residues. Germline V lookup: CDR1 SEHNR, CDR2 FQNEAQ (reference sequence). V shed 2 bases, J shed 3 bases, and the junction held 8 bases outside the gene matches. In DNA form, the CDR3 reads TGTGCCAGCAGCTTAAGGACAGGGGGCCGCCGGGACTATGGCTACACCTTC. Protein sequence: CASSLRTGGRRDYGYTF.

The gene calls are TRBV30 and TRBJ1-5; maybe TRBD1 (6 bases). The germline V gene has CDR1 GTSNPN and CDR2 SVGIG (reference sequence). Trimming removed 4 bases from V and 4 bases from J, with 11 bases in between. CDR3 length: 13 residues. The CDR3 DNA reads TGTGCCTGGACAGACAGGAATAATCAGCCCCAGCATTTT. Translating gives CAWTDRNNQPQHF.

The V and J genes are TRBV5-8 and TRBJ1-2; D not certain. Germline lookup yields CDR1 SGHTS and CDR2 YDEGEE. This CDR3 contains 13 residues. Trimming cost V 2 bases and J 3 bases, with 8 bases left between them. DNA for the CDR3: TGTGCCAGCAGCTTCGACTCGGACTATGGCTACACCTTC. This codes for CASSFDSDYGYTF.

This clone has more than one count but fewer than ten. The rearrangement uses TRBV6-1 and TRBJ1-2; D may be TRBD1 (5 bases). The V end was cut by 0 bases, the J end by 3 bases, with 5 bases between. Germline loops: CDR1 MNHNS, CDR2 SASEGT. The CDR3 covers 13 residues. In nucleotides, the CDR3 is TGTGCCAGCAGTGAAGCAGGGGACTATGGCTACACCTTC. It is translated as CASSEAGDYGYTF.

V usage is TRBV7-6 and J usage is TRBJ2-1, with D possibly being TRBD2 (6 bases). The germline V gene encodes CDR1 SGHVS and CDR2 FNYEAQ. CDR3 length: 16 residues. The ends were cut back, 2 bases at V and 7 bases at J, with 18 bases in the middle. CDR3 nucleotides: TGTGCCAGCAGCTTAAGGCCCTTTGGGGGGTCTAATGAGCAGTTCTTC. Translated: CASSLRPFGGSNEQFF.

V and J are TRBV19 and TRBJ2-5, with 9 bases aligning to TRBD2. The CDR3 spans 14 residues. Trimming cost V 5 bases and J 4 bases; bases outside gene matches: 5. Germline V gives CDR1 LNHDA, CDR2 SQIVND (reference sequence). CDR3 in amino acids: CASSERGAGETQYF. The DNA for the CDR3 is TGTGCCAGTAGTGAGCGGGGGGCCGGAGAGACCCAGTACTTC.

The chain employs TRBV9 and TRBJ2-7; unclear D gene. There are 14 residues in the CDR3. Germline V lookup: CDR1 SGDLS, CDR2 YYNGEE. Between the trimmed V and J ends, which lost 4 bases and 0 bases, there was a span of 11 bases. CDR3 protein: CASSPTTSSYEQYF. The CDR3 nucleotides read TGTGCCAGCAGCCCAACCACGAGCTCCTACGAGCAGTACTTC.

CDR3 sequence (DNA): TGTGCCAGCAGCACGACAGTCTCTGGGGCCAACGTCCTGACTTTC. Residues: CASSTTVSGANVLTF. This sequence joins TRBV2 and TRBJ2-6, with D possibly being TRBD1 (5 bases). Germline loops: CDR1 SNHLY, CDR2 FYNNEI. CDR3 length: 15 residues. Trimming shortened V by 6 bases and J by 0 bases, and 9 bases separated the two germline ends. The full variable domain, rest sourced from reference TRBV2 and TRBJ2-6, is EPEVTQTPSHQVTQMGQEVILRCVPISNHLYFYWYRQILGQKVEFLVSFYNNEISEKSEIFDDQFSVERPDGSNFTLKIRSTKLEDSAMYFCASSTTVSGANVLTFGAGSRLTVL.

V usage is TRBV6-2 or TRBV6-3 and J usage is TRBJ2-3; 10 bases map to TRBD1. Germline V gene sequence: CDR1 MNHEY, CDR2 SVGEGT. V gave up 5 bases and J gave up 5 bases; unmatched junction bases: 4. The CDR3 consists of 14 residues. CDR3 loop: CASSRTGGGDTQYF. In DNA form, the CDR3 reads TGTGCCAGCAGTAGGACAGGGGGGGGAGATACGCAGTATTTT.

The rearrangement joins TRBV5-4 to TRBJ2-3; D might be TRBD2 (7 bases). V lost 7 bases and J 0 bases, leaving 15 bases between the germline ends. CDR3 length equals 15 residues. Germline lookup yields CDR1 SGHNT and CDR2 YYREEE (reference sequence). The DNA for the CDR3 is TGTGCCAGCGGTCGGGGGCGGGGGAGCACAGATACGCAGTATTTT. It is translated as CASGRGRGSTDTQYF.

The J gene is TRBJ2-2, the V gene TRBV11-2; 7 positions agree with TRBD1. Germline assignment: CDR1 SGHAT and CDR2 FQNNGV. The CDR3 contains 16 residues. V trimming: 1 base; J trimming: 1 base; junction bases outside the gene matches: 3. The CDR3 DNA follows: TGTGCCAGCAGCTTAGGGGGACAGTTGAACACCGGGGAGCTGTTTTTT. It specifies CASSLGGQLNTGELFF.

The chain combines TRBV2 with TRBJ2-1, with D possibly being TRBD2 (8 bases). Germline CDR1 reads SNHLY; CDR2 reads FYNNEI. With 7 bases removed from V and 5 bases from J, the gap between germline ends came to 12 bases. The CDR3 has 13 residues. The CDR3, as DNA: TGTGCCAGCAACAGGGGACTAGACAATGAGCAGTTCTTC. It specifies CASNRGLDNEQFF. The full variable domain, in which reference TRBV2 and TRBJ2-1 provide the parts outside the CDR3, is EPEVTQTPSHQVTQMGQEVILRCVPISNHLYFYWYRQILGQKVEFLVSFYNNEISEKSEIFDDQFSVERPDGSNFTLKIRSTKLEDSAMYFCASNRGLDNEQFFGPGTRLTVL.

The CDR3 DNA is TGTGCCAGCAGCCAAGTGGCGGCCTATGGCTACACCTTC. This encodes CASSQVAAYGYTF. The rearrangement uses TRBV14 and TRBJ1-2; D gene unclear. The CDR3 covers 13 residues. Trimming took off 1 base at V and 4 bases at J, with 7 bases between the two ends. The germline gives CDR1 SGHDN, CDR2 FVKESK.

This chain joins TRBV27 and TRBJ1-1, with D unresolved. The germline CDR1 and CDR2 sequences are MNHEY and SMNVEV (reference sequence). CDR3 size: 15 residues. The V end was cut by 5 bases, the J end by 0 bases, with 13 bases between. The CDR3 nucleotides are TGTGCCAGCAGTACACTACAAATAATGAACACTGAAGCTTTCTTT. It yields the protein CASSTLQIMNTEAFF.

The gene calls are TRBV3-1 (or the pseudogene TRBV3-2) and TRBJ1-2, with D unclear. The CDR3 sequence is 13 residues long. The germline V gene has CDR1 LGHDT and CDR2 YNNKEL (reference sequence). Trimming took off 0 bases at V and 4 bases at J, with 6 bases between the two ends. This CDR3 reads CASSQDSRYGYTF. DNA for the CDR3: TGTGCCAGCAGCCAAGACAGTCGCTATGGCTACACCTTC.

This clone was seen once. The chain couples TRBV9 to TRBJ1-3, with 9 bases aligning to TRBD1. J lost 3 bases, V lost 4 bases, and 8 bases had no gene match. CDR3 size: 16 residues. From germline, CDR1 is SGDLS and CDR2 YYNGEE. CDR3 loop: CASSPTTGGVGNTIYF. For the CDR3, the DNA is TGTGCCAGCAGCCCAACGACAGGGGGGGTTGGAAACACCATATATTTT.

The chain has TRBV3-1 (or the pseudogene TRBV3-2) and TRBJ2-1; 10 bases agree with TRBD2. The CDR3 extends over 16 amino acids. Per the germline V gene, CDR1 is LGHDT and CDR2 is YNNKEL (reference sequence). Trimming at V came to 0 bases and at J to 12 bases, leaving 11 bases not matched to a gene. The CDR3 nucleotides are TGTGCCAGCAGCCAAGACAAGCGGGGGGGCCGGCGTGGGCAGTTCTTC. Protein sequence: CASSQDKRGGRRGQFF.

The chain joins TRBV27 to TRBJ2-2; possibly TRBD2 for D (6 bases). Looked up from germline, CDR1 is MNHEY and CDR2 is SMNVEV (reference sequence). The CDR3 has 15 amino acids. The V gene lost 3 bases and the J gene lost 4 bases, with 12 bases spanning the gap. CDR3 loop: CASSFELGGTGELFF. CDR3 sequence (DNA): TGTGCCAGCAGTTTTGAACTGGGGGGCACCGGGGAGCTGTTTTTT.

This clone has more than one count but fewer than ten. The gene calls are TRBV5-4 and TRBJ1-2; 8 nucleotides match TRBD1. The J segment lost 3 bases and the V segment lost 4 bases, leaving 2 bases of the junction unmatched. There are 13 residues in the CDR3. Germline CDR1 SGHNT, CDR2 YYREEE (reference sequence). The CDR3 nucleotides read TGTGCCAGCAGCCCGACAGGGGACTATGGCTACACCTTC. Translation: CASSPTGDYGYTF.

The chain has TRBV7-9 and TRBJ1-6, with TRBD1 identical over 8 bases. J lost 7 bases, V lost 7 bases, and 3 bases had no gene match. The CDR3 is made up of 13 amino acids. CDR1 and CDR2 (germline): SEHNR, FQNEAQ (reference sequence). The CDR3 sequence: CASTTGGNSPLHF. Here the CDR3 DNA reads TGTGCCAGCACCACAGGGGGAAATTCACCCCTCCACTTT.

This sequence joins TRBV5-1 and TRBJ2-3; 10 nucleotides align to TRBD2. The CDR3 consists of 15 residues. Germline V gene sequence: CDR1 SGHRS, CDR2 YFSETQ. Trimming cost V 4 bases and J 4 bases; bases outside gene matches: 6. The CDR3 DNA follows: TGCGCCAGCAGCGGGGGACTAGCGAACGCAGATACGCAGTATTTT. It codes for CASSGGLANADTQYF.

J is TRBJ1-3 and V is TRBV5-1, with D possibly being TRBD1 (6 bases). There are 15 residues in the CDR3. Germline values: CDR1 SGHRS, CDR2 YFSETQ. V was pared by 5 bases and J by 0 bases, with 12 bases between. CDR3 nucleotides: TGCGCCAGCAGGTGGGACATTATCTCTGGAAACACCATATATTTT. This translates into CASRWDIISGNTIYF.

The chain recombines TRBV30 with TRBJ2-1, with D possibly matching TRBD1 (7 bases). Deletions cut 5 bases from V and 5 bases from J, with 16 bases between. This CDR3 is 14 amino acids long. CDR1 and CDR2 (germline): GTSNPN, SVGIG (reference sequence). The CDR3 sequence: CAWVAGGPHNEQFF. DNA for the CDR3: TGTGCCTGGGTCGCAGGGGGGCCTCACAATGAGCAGTTCTTC.

CDR3 nucleotide sequence: TGTGCCAGCAGCGGGCCGACAGGGGCACCCCTCCACTTT. Residues: CASSGPTGAPLHF. The chain is built from TRBV3-1 (or the pseudogene TRBV3-2) and TRBJ1-6; 8 bases line up with TRBD1. V lost 5 bases, J lost 11 bases, and 5 bases stayed unmatched. The CDR3 runs to 13 residues. CDR1 is LGHDT and CDR2 is YNNKEL in the germline V gene (reference sequence).

The chain couples TRBV6-6 to TRBJ1-1, with 7 bases matching TRBD1. This CDR3 spans 15 amino acids. V was pared by 6 bases and J by 0 bases, with 7 bases of the junction left unmatched. Germline V CDR1 and CDR2: MNHNY, SVGAGI (reference sequence). CDR3 bases: TGTGCCAGCAGCCCACCGGGACAGTTGAACACTGAAGCTTTCTTT. Its translation: CASSPPGQLNTEAFF.

A few counts support this clone. This sample also contains other DNA sequences that code for the same CDR3. The CDR3 DNA reads TGTGCCAGCAGTACCCTCAGTCAGCCCCAGCATTTT. It is translated as CASSTLSQPQHF. The chain combines TRBV28 with TRBJ1-5; no clear D. The CDR3 extends over 12 amino acids. Deletions cut 5 bases from V and 6 bases from J, with 8 bases between. Looked up from germline, CDR1 is MDHEN and CDR2 is SYDVKM. The full variable domain, with the rest looked up from reference TRBV28 and TRBJ1-5, is DVKVTQSSRYLVKRTGEKVFLECVQDMDHENMFWYRQDPGLGLRLIYFSYDVKMKEKGDIPEGYSVSREKKERFSLILESASTNQTSMYLCASSTLSQPQHFGDGTRLSIL.